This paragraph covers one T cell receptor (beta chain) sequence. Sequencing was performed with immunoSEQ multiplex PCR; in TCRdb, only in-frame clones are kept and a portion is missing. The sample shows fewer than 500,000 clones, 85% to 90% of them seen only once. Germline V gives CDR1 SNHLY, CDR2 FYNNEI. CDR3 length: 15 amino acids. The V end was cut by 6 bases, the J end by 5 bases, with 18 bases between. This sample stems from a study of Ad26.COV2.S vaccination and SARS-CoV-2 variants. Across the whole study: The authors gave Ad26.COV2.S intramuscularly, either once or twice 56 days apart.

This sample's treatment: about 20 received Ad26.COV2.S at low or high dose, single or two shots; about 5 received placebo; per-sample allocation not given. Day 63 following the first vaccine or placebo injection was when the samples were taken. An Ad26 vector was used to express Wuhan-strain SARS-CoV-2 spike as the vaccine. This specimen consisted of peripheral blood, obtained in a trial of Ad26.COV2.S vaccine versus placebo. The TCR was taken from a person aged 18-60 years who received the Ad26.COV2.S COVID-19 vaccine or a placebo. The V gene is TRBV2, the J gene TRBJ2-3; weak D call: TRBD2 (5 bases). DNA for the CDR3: TGTGCCAGCAGGAAGCGGACCCCAACCGGAGATACGCAGTATTTT. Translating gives CASRKRTPTGDTQYF.